This T cell receptor (beta chain) was sequenced during a study of blood T cell repertoires in COVID-19. On the study more broadly: T cells, B-cell-depleted T cells, or PBMCs supplied cDNA or gDNA.

This clone was seen at least ten times. The germline V gene has CDR1 GTSNPN and CDR2 SVGIG (reference sequence). With V trimmed by 7 bases and J by 0 bases, 11 bases remained unmatched. The CDR3 spans 15 residues. Original data processing: Amplification of reference gene primers was used by the study to estimate nucleated cell counts. Profiled with immunoSEQ multiplex PCR; TCRdb holds only in-frame clones, not every one. Clone size and the V and J calls come from that table; the DNA yielded D and trimming. This table has about 170,000 clones, over 70% appearing once. The sequence was collected from a woman between 45 and 60 years old in a cohort exposed to, infected with or recovered from COVID-19 (not recorded which). Sequencing used PBMCs or T cells enriched from blood (not recorded which). The chain combines TRBV30 with TRBJ1-1; 7 bases are a match to TRBD1. CDR3 sequence (DNA): TGTGCCTTACTTCACAGGGGCAGGGTGAACACTGAAGCTTTCTTT. This encodes CALLHRGRVNTEAFF.